These 5 T cell receptor beta chains share one sample of origin, sequenced in a study of ipilimumab plus nivolumab after autologous stem cell transplantation. TCRdb's copy holds only in-frame clones and misses some; the assay was immunoSEQ multiplex PCR. This sample has roughly 15,000 clones, with just under 80% found just once. The sequenced sample was PBMCs, obtained in a trial of ipilimumab plus nivolumab as post-transplant consolidation. These receptors all stem from a male donor with diffuse large B-cell lymphoma.

This rearrangement joins TRBV11-2 to TRBJ1-2, with D hard to call. CDR3 size: 13 residues. Trimming removed 2 bases at V and 7 bases at J, with 11 bases between. Looked up from germline, CDR1 is SGHAT and CDR2 is FQNNGV. The chain's CDR3 is CASSLLARGGYTF. The CDR3 nucleotides read TGTGCCAGCAGCTTATTGGCGCGGGGTGGCTACACCTTC.

The rearrangement uses TRBV6-6 and TRBJ1-2; tentative D call: TRBD1 (5 bases). CDR1 is MNHNY, CDR2 SVGAGI, per germline (reference sequence). CDR3 size: 13 residues. The V gene lost 9 bases and the J gene lost 4 bases, with 15 bases spanning the gap. This CDR3 reads CASSLTASYGYTF. The CDR3 DNA sequence: TGTGCCAGTTCCCTGACAGCGAGCTATGGCTACACCTTC.

The gene calls are TRBV4-1 and TRBJ2-3, with 7 positions matching TRBD1. Losses at the gene ends were 4 bases for V and 8 bases for J; bases not matched to a gene: 9. The CDR3 is 14 amino acids. The germline gives CDR1 MGHRA, CDR2 YSYEKL. CDR3: CASSRGQDSITQYF. The CDR3 nucleotides read TGCGCCAGCAGCCGCGGACAGGACTCGATTACGCAGTATTTT.

The chain combines TRBV7-9 with TRBJ1-3, with 8 positions matching TRBD1. After removal of 0 bases from V and 4 bases from J, the junction contained 8 bases not matched to a gene. CDR1 is SEHNR and CDR2 is FQNEAQ in the germline V gene (reference sequence). The CDR3 sequence is 17 residues long. The CDR3 sequence: CASSLALRQGMGNTIYF. In DNA form, the CDR3 reads TGTGCCAGCAGCTTAGCCCTTAGACAGGGGATGGGAAACACCATATATTTT.

As DNA, the CDR3 is TGCGCCAGCAGCTTATCCGGGGCTAGCACAGATACGCAGTATTTT. Its translation: CASSLSGASTDTQYF. The rearrangement links TRBV5-1 to TRBJ2-3; D possibly uses TRBD1 or TRBD2 (5 bases each). The CDR3 sequence is 15 residues long. Trimming took 2 bases from V and 0 from J, leaving 10 bases between them. Germline V lookup: CDR1 SGHRS, CDR2 YFSETQ.